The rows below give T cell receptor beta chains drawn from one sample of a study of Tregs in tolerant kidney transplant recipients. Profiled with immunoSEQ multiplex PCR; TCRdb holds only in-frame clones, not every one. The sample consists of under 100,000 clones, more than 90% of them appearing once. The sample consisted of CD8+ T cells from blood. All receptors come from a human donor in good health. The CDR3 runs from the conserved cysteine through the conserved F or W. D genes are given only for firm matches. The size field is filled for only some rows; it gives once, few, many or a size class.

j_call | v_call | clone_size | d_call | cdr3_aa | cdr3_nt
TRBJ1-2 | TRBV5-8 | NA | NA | CASSSSITNYGYTF | TGTGCCAGCAGCTCCAGCATTACTAACTATGGCTACACCTTC
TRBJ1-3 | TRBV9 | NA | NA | CASSVAVEIQTIYF | TGTGCCAGCAGCGTAGCGGTAGAGATCCAAACCATATATTTT
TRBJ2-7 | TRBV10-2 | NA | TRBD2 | CASSEGGGGLYEQYF | TGCGCCAGCAGTGAGGGGGGCGGGGGGCTTTACGAGCAGTACTTC
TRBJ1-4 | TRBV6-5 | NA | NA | CASSYSNNEKLFF | TGTGCCAGCAGTTACTCCAATAATGAAAAACTGTTTTTT
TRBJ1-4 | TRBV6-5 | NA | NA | CASSSLPSTNEKLFF | TGTGCCAGCAGTTCCTTACCATCAACTAATGAAAAACTGTTTTTT
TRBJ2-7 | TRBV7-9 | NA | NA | CASSLDRNSYEQYF | TGTGCCAGCAGCCTGGACCGCAACTCCTACGAGCAGTACTTC
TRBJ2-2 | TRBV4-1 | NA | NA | CASSQGRNSGELFF | TGCGCCAGCAGCCAGGGACGGAATAGCGGGGAGCTGTTTTTT
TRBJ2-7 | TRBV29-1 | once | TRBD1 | CSVEGGNGQAYEQYF | TGCAGCGTTGAAGGGGGTAATGGACAGGCCTACGAGCAGTACTTC
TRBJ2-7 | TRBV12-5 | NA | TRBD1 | CASSNGQGGPRQYF | TGTGCTAGTTCCAACGGACAGGGGGGACCACGGCAGTACTTC
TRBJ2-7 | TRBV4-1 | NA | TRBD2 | CASSPGGDYEQYF | TGCGCCAGCAGCCCCGGGGGGGACTACGAGCAGTACTTC
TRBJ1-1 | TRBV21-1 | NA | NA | CASVDQDTEAFF | TGTGCCAGCGTCGATCAAGACACTGAAGCTTTCTTT
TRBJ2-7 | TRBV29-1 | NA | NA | CSVEASGTSVVEQYF | TGCAGCGTTGAAGCCTCCGGGACTTCGGTCGTCGAGCAGTACTTC
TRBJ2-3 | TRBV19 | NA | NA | CASSIAQGMDTQYF | TGTGCCAGTAGTATAGCACAGGGTATGGATACGCAGTATTTT
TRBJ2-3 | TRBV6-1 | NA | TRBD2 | CASSEMGLAVSTDTQYF | TGTGCCAGCAGTGAAATGGGACTAGCGGTGAGCACAGATACGCAGTATTTT
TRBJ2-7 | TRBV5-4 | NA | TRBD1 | CASSSPGTALSYEQYF | TGTGCCAGCAGCTCCCCCGGGACAGCACTTTCCTACGAGCAGTACTTC
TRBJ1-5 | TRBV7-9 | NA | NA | CASSSPGGPQHF | TGTGCCAGCAGCTCCCCTGGAGGCCCCCAGCATTTT
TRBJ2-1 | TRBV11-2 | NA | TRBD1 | CASSHYRDRANEQFF | TGTGCCAGCAGCCATTACCGGGACAGGGCTAATGAGCAGTTCTTC
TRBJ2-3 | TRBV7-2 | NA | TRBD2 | CASSLDSGAQGDTQYF | TGTGCCAGCAGCTTAGATAGCGGGGCCCAGGGGGATACGCAGTATTTT
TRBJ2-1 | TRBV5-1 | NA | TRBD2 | CASSLGLAGGGGEQFF | TGCGCCAGCAGCCTAGGGCTAGCGGGAGGAGGTGGTGAGCAGTTCTTC
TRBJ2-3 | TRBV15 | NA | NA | CATSRGASISTDTQYF | TGTGCCACCAGCAGAGGGGCCTCCATTAGCACAGATACGCAGTATTTT
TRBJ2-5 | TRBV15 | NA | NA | CATSRASGETQYF | TGTGCCACCAGCAGAGCGAGTGGGGAGACCCAGTACTTC
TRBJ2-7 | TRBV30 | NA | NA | CAWSRVDWYEQYF | TGTGCCTGGAGTCGGGTAGATTGGTACGAGCAGTACTTC
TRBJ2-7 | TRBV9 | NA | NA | CASSVASTPGYNEQYF | TGTGCCAGCAGCGTAGCTAGCACCCCGGGGTACAACGAGCAGTACTTC
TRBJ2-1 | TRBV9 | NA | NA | CASSAQSDEQFF | TGTGCCAGCAGCGCACAAAGCGATGAGCAGTTCTTC
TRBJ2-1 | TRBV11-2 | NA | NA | CASSLWGNEQFF | TGTGCCAGCAGCTTATGGGGGAATGAGCAGTTCTTC
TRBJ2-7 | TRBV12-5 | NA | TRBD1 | CASGGPRDRGTREQYF | TGTGCTAGTGGTGGGCCTCGGGACAGGGGGACCAGGGAGCAGTACTTC